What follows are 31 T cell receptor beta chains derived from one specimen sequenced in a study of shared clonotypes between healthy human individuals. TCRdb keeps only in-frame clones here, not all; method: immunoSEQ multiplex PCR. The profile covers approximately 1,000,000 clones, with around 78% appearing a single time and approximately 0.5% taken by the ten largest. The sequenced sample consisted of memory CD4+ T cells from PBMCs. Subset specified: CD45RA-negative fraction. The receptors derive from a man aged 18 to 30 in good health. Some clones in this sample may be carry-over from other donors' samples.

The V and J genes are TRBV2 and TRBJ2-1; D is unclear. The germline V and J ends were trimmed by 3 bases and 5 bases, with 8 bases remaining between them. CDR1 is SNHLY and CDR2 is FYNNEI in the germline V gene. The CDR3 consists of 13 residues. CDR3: CASSEEHHNEQFF. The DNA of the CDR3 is TGTGCCAGCAGTGAGGAGCACCACAATGAGCAGTTCTTC.

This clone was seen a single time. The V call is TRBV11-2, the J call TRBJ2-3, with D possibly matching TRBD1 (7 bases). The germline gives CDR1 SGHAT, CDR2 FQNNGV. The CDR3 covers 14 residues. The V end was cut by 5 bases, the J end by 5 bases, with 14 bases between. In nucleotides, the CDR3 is TGTGCCAGCAGCACAAGACAGGGAGGAGATACGCAGTATTTT. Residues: CASSTRQGGDTQYF.

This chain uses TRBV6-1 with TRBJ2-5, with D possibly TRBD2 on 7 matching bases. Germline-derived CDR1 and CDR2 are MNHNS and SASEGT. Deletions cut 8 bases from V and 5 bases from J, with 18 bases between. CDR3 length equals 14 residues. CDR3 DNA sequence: TGTGCCAGCCTACCGGGGGGCGCAGGGGAGACCCAGTACTTC. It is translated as CASLPGGAGETQYF.

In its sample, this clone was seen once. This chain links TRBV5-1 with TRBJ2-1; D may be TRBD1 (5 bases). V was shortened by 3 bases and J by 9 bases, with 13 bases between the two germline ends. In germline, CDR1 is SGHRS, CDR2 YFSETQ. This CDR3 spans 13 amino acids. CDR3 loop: CASSWDGAGEQFF. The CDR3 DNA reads TGCGCCAGCAGCTGGGATGGGGCCGGTGAGCAGTTCTTC.

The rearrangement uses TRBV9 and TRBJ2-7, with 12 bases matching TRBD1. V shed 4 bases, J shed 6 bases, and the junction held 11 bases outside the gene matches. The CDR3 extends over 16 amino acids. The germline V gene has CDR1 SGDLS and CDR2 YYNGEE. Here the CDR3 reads CASSPQGTGGWGEQYF. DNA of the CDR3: TGTGCCAGCAGCCCTCAAGGGACAGGGGGCTGGGGCGAGCAGTACTTC.

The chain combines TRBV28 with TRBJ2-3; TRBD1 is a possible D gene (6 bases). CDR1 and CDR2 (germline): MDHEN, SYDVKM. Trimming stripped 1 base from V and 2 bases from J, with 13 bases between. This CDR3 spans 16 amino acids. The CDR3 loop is CASSLFRGRVTDTQYF. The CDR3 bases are TGTGCCAGCAGTTTATTCAGGGGCCGGGTCACAGATACGCAGTATTTT. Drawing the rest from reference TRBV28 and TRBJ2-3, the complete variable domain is DVKVTQSSRYLVKRTGEKVFLECVQDMDHENMFWYRQDPGLGLRLIYFSYDVKMKEKGDIPEGYSVSREKKERFSLILESASTNQTSMYLCASSLFRGRVTDTQYFGPGTRLTVL.

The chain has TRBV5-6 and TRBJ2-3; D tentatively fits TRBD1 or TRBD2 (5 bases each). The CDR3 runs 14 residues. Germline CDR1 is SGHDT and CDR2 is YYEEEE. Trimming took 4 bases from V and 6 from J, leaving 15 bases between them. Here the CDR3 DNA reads TGTGCCAGCAGCACCATGAGGGGTACCGATACGCAGTATTTT. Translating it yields CASSTMRGTDTQYF.

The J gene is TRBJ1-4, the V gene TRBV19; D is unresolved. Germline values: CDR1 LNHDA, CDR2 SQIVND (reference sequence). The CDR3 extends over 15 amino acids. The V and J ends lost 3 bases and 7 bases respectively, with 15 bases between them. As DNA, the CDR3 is TGTGCCAGTAGTATGCCCCCGGACCGCAGTGAAAAACTGTTTTTT. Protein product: CASSMPPDRSEKLFF.

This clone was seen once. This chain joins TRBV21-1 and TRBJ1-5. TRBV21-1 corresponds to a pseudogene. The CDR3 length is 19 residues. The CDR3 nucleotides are TGTGCCAGCAGCAAAGATGGGACTTCGACAGTAGGTAGCAATCAGCCCCAGCATTTT. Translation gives CASSKDGTSTVGSNQPQHF.

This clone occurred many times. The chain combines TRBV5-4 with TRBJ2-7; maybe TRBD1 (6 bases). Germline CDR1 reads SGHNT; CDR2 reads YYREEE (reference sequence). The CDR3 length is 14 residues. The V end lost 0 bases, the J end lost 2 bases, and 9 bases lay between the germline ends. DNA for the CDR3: TGTGCCAGCAGCTTGGTAGGACAGCCCTACGAGCAGTACTTC. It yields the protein CASSLVGQPYEQYF. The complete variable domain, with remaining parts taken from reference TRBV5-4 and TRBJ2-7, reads ETGVTQSPTHLIKTRGQQVTLRCSSQSGHNTVSWYQQALGQGPQFIFQYYREEENGRGNFPPRFSGLQFPNYSSELNVNALELDDSALYLCASSLVGQPYEQYFGPGTRLTVT.

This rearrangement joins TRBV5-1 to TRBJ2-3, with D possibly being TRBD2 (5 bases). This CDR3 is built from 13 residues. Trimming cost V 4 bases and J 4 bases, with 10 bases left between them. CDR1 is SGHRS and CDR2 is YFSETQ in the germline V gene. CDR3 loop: CASSHGMADTQYF. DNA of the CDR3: TGCGCCAGCAGCCACGGGATGGCAGATACGCAGTATTTT.

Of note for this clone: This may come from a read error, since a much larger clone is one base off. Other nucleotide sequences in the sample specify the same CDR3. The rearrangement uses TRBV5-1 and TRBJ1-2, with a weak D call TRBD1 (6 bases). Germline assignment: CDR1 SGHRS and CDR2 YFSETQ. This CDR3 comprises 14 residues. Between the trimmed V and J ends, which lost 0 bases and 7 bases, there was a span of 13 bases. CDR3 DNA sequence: TGCGCCAGCAGCTTGGTGGCAGGGGCGGGTGGCTACACCTTC. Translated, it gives CASSLVAGAGGYTF. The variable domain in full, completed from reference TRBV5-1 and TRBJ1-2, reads KAGVTQTPRYLIKTRGQQVTLSCSPISGHRSVSWYQQTPGQGLQFLFEYFSETQRNKGNFPGRFSGRQFSNSRSEMNVSTLELGDSALYLCASSLVAGAGGYTFGSGTRLTVV.

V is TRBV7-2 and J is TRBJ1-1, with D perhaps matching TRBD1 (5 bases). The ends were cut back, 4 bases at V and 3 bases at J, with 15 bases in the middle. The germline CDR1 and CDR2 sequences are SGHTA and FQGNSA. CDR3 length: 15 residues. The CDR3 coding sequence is TGTGCCAGCAGCTCGCAGGGAGGGGATTACACTGAAGCTTTCTTT. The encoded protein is CASSSQGGDYTEAFF. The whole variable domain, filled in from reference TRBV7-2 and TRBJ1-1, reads GAGVSQSPSNKVTEKGKDVELRCDPISGHTALYWYRQSLGQGLEFLIYFQGNSAPDKSGLPSDRFSAERTGGSVSTLTIQRTQQEDSAVYLCASSSQGGDYTEAFFGQGTRLTVV.

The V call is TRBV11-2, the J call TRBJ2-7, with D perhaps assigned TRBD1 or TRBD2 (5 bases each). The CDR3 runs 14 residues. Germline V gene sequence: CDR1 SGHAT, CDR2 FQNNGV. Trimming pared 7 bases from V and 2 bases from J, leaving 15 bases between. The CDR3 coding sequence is TGTGCCAGCACCGCAACGACGGGGCCCTACGAGCAGTACTTC. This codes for CASTATTGPYEQYF.

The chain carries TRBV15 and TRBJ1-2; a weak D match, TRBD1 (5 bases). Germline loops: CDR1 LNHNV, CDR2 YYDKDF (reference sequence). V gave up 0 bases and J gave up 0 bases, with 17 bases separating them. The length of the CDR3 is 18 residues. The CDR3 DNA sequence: TGTGCCACCAGCAGAGAAACCCGACCAGGGACGGCTAACTATGGCTACACCTTC. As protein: CATSRETRPGTANYGYTF.

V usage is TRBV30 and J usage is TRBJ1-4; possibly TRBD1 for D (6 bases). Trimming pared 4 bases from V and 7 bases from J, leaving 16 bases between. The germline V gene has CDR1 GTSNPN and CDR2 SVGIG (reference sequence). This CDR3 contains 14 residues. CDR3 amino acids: CAWTTGRTGEKLFF. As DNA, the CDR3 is TGTGCCTGGACAACAGGGAGGACGGGTGAAAAACTGTTTTTT.

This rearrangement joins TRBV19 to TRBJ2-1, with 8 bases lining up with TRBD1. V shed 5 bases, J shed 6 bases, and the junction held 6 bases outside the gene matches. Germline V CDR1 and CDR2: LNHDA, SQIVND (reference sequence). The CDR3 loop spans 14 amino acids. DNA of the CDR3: TGTGCCAGTAGTTCCCTGGACAGGGTCAATGAGCAGTTCTTC. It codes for CASSSLDRVNEQFF.

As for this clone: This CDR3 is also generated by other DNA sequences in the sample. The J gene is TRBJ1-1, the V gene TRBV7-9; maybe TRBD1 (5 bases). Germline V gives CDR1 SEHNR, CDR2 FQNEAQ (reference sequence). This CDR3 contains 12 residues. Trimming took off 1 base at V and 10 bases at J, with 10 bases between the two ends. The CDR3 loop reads CASSLVAGRAFF. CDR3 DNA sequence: TGTGCCAGCAGCTTAGTCGCAGGGAGAGCTTTCTTT.

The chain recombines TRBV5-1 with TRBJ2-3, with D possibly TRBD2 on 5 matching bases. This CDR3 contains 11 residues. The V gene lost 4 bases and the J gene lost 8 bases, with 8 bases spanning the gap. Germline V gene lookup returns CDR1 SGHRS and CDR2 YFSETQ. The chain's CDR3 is CASSAGPTQYF. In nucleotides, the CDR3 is TGCGCCAGCAGCGCGGGTCCTACGCAGTATTTT. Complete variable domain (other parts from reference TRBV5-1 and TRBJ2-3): KAGVTQTPRYLIKTRGQQVTLSCSPISGHRSVSWYQQTPGQGLQFLFEYFSETQRNKGNFPGRFSGRQFSNSRSEMNVSTLELGDSALYLCASSAGPTQYFGPGTRLTVL.

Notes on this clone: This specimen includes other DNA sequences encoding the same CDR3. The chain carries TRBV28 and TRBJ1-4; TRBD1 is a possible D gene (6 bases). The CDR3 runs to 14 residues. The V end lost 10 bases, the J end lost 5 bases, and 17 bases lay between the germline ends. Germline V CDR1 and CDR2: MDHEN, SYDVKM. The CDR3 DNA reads TGTGCCACCTCAAGGGGGGGAGGGAATGAAAAACTGTTTTTT. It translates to CATSRGGGNEKLFF.

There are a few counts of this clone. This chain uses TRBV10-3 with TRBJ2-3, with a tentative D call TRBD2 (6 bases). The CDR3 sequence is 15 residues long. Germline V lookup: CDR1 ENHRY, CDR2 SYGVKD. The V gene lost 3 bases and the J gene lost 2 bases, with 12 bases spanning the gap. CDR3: CAISDSGENTDTQYF. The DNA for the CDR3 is TGTGCCATCAGTGATTCGGGGGAGAACACAGATACGCAGTATTTT.

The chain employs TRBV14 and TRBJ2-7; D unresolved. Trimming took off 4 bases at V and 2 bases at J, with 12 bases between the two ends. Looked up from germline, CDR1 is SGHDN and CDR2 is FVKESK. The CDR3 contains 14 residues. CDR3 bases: TGTGCCAGCAGCCCAAGCCTTTACGCCTACGAGCAGTACTTC. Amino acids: CASSPSLYAYEQYF.

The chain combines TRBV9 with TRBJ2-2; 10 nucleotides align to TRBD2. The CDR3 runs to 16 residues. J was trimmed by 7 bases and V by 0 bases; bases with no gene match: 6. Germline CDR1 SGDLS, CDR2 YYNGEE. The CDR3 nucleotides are TGTGCCAGCAGCGTAGTTTCTAGCGGGGGTATCGGGGAGCTGTTTTTT. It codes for CASSVVSSGGIGELFF.

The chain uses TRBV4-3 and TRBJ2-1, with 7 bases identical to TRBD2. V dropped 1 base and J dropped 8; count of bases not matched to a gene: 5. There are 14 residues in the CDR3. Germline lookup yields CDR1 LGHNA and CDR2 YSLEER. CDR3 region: CASSQGWREYEQFF. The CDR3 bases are TGCGCCAGCAGCCAAGGGTGGCGGGAGTATGAGCAGTTCTTC.

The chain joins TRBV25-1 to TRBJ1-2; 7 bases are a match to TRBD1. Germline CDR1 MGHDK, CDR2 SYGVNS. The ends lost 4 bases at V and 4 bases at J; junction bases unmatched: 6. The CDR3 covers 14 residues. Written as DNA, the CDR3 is TGTGCCAGCAGTGCCCCCGGGACAGCCTATGGCTACACCTTC. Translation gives CASSAPGTAYGYTF.

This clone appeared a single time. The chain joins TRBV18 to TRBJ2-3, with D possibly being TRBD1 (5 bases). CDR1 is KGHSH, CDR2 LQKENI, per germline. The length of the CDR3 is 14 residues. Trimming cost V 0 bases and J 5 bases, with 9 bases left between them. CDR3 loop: CASSPPSRGDTQYF. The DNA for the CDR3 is TGTGCCAGCTCACCACCGAGTAGGGGAGATACGCAGTATTTT.

The CDR3 nucleotides read TGCAGCGCTACTAAAGGGGGGTTAGAACATTTT. This gives the protein CSATKGGLEHF. V gene TRBV29-1 combines with J gene TRBJ1-5, with a possible D match to TRBD1 (6 bases). The CDR3 is 11 residues long. CDR1 is SQVTM, CDR2 ANQGSEA, per germline. Between the trimmed V and J ends, which lost 7 bases and 16 bases, there was a span of 20 bases.

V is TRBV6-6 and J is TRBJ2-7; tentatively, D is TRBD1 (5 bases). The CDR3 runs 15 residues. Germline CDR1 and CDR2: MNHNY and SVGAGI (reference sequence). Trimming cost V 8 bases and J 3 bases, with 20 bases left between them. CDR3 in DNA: TGTGCCAGCCAGGGTATTCTAGACTCAGACTACGAGCAGTACTTC. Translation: CASQGILDSDYEQYF.

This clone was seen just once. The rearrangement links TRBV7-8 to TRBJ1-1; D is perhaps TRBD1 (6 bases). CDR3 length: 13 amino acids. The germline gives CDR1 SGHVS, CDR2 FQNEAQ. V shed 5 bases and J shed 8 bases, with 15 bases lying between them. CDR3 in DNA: TGTGCCAGCAGCACCCTTACAGGGCTCGAAGCTTTCTTT. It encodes CASSTLTGLEAFF.

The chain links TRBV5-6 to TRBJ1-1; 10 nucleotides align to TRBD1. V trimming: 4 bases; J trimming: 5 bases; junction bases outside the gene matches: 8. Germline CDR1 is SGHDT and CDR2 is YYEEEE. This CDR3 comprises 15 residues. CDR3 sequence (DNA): TGTGCCAGCAGCCTACCGGGACAGGGGCGAACTGAAGCTTTCTTT. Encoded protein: CASSLPGQGRTEAFF.

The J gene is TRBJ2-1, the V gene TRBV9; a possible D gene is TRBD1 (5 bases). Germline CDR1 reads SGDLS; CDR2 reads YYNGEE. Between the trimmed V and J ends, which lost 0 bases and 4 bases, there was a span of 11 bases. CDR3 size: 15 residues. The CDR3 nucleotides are TGTGCCAGCAGCGTAGGGGGCAGGGAATACAATGAGCAGTTCTTC. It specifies CASSVGGREYNEQFF.